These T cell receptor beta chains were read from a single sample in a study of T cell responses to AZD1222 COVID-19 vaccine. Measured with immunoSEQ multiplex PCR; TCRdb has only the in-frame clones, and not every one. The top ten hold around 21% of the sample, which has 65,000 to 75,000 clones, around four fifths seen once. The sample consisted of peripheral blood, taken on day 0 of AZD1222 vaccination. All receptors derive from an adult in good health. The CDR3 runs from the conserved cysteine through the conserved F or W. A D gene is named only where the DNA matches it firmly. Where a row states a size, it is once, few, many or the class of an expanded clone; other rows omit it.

DNA: TGTGCCACCAGTGATTCGGGGGATAGCAATCAGCCCCAGCATTTT
CDR3: CATSDSGDSNQPQHF
V: TRBV24-1
D: -
J: TRBJ1-5
size: -

DNA: TGTGCCAGCAGTACCCACAGGGGGAACACTGAAGCTTTCTTT
CDR3: CASSTHRGNTEAFF
V: TRBV28
D: TRBD1
J: TRBJ1-1
size: once

DNA: TGTGCCAGTAGGACAGGAGGTAATAGCAATCAGCCCCAGCATTTT
CDR3: CASRTGGNSNQPQHF
V: TRBV19
D: -
J: TRBJ1-5
size: -

DNA: TGTGCCAGTAGTATGGTAAGGGGGTGGGGCAATCAGCCCCAGCATTTT
CDR3: CASSMVRGWGNQPQHF
V: TRBV19
D: -
J: TRBJ1-5
size: -

DNA: TGTGCCAGCAGTTCTAGCGGGACCCTCCCAGGGGAGCAGTACTTC
CDR3: CASSSSGTLPGEQYF
V: TRBV27
D: TRBD2
J: TRBJ2-7
size: once

DNA: TGTGCCACCAGTGATTTGAATAATCCCTACAATGAGCAGTTCTTC
CDR3: CATSDLNNPYNEQFF
V: TRBV24-1
D: -
J: TRBJ2-1
size: -

DNA: TGCAGTGCTAGTATTGCGGGAGGGCCTTATGAGCAGTTCTTC
CDR3: CSASIAGGPYEQFF
V: TRBV20-1
D: TRBD2
J: TRBJ2-1
size: -

DNA: TGCGCCAGCAGCTTGGTGACTGCAGCGAACACTGAAGCTTTCTTT
CDR3: CASSLVTAANTEAFF
V: TRBV5-1
D: -
J: TRBJ1-1
size: few

DNA: TGTGCCAGCAGCTTTGGGGGATACGCAACTAATGAAAAACTGTTTTTT
CDR3: CASSFGGYATNEKLFF
V: TRBV7-8
D: -
J: TRBJ1-4
size: -

DNA: TGTGCCAGCAGCCTCCCAGGGGTAGGTGGCTACACCTTC
CDR3: CASSLPGVGGYTF
V: TRBV11-2
D: -
J: TRBJ1-2
size: -

DNA: TGCGCCAGCAGCCAAGAAGTGGGTAGCAATCAGCCCCAGCATTTT
CDR3: CASSQEVGSNQPQHF
V: TRBV4-3
D: -
J: TRBJ1-5
size: -

DNA: TGTGCCAGCAGCCAAGATCTGCTAGCGGGAGGACCAGATACGCAGTATTTT
CDR3: CASSQDLLAGGPDTQYF
V: TRBV4-2
D: TRBD2
J: TRBJ2-3
size: -

DNA: TGTGCCAGTAGTATTCAGGGTGACTACGAGCAGTACTTC
CDR3: CASSIQGDYEQYF
V: TRBV19
D: -
J: TRBJ2-7
size: -

DNA: TGTGCCAGCAGTTTAAGTGTCCCCTACAATGAGCAGTTCTTC
CDR3: CASSLSVPYNEQFF
V: TRBV27
D: -
J: TRBJ2-1
size: -

DNA: TGTGCCAGCAGTTACCCTTCAAATTCCATGAACACTGAAGCTTTCTTT
CDR3: CASSYPSNSMNTEAFF
V: TRBV6-2/TRBV6-3
D: -
J: TRBJ1-1
size: -

DNA: TGTGCCAGTAGTCAACTACAGGGAGGGGGCAATCAGCCCCAGCATTTT
CDR3: CASSQLQGGGNQPQHF
V: TRBV19
D: -
J: TRBJ1-5
size: -

DNA: TGTGCCAGCAGGCGGACTAGCGGTACTAGCACAGATACGCAGTATTTT
CDR3: CASRRTSGTSTDTQYF
V: TRBV7-9
D: TRBD2
J: TRBJ2-3
size: -

DNA: TGCGCCAGCAGCTCCTGGGACAGGGCCGACTATGGCTACACCTTC
CDR3: CASSSWDRADYGYTF
V: TRBV5-1
D: TRBD1
J: TRBJ1-2
size: once

DNA: TGTGCCAGCAGCCTTGACAGGGGGCAGGACACCGGGGAGCTGTTTTTT
CDR3: CASSLDRGQDTGELFF
V: TRBV14
D: TRBD1
J: TRBJ2-2
size: -

DNA: TGTGCCAGCAGCAAATTAGGTTGGGTAGGGGCTGGCGGCTACACCTTC
CDR3: CASSKLGWVGAGGYTF
V: TRBV21-1
D: -
J: TRBJ1-2
size: few

DNA: TGTGCCAGCAGCCTCGATAATCCGGCGGGAGGGTACAATGAGCAGTTCTTC
CDR3: CASSLDNPAGGYNEQFF
V: TRBV7-3
D: TRBD2
J: TRBJ2-1
size: -

DNA: TGTGCCAGCAGTTTGACCACAGCTAACTATGGCTACACCTTC
CDR3: CASSLTTANYGYTF
V: TRBV28
D: -
J: TRBJ1-2
size: once

DNA: TGTGCCAGCAGGCCTAACCCCACAGGGGAGAAGTACTTC
CDR3: CASRPNPTGEKYF
V: TRBV12-3/TRBV12-4
D: TRBD1
J: TRBJ2-4
size: -

DNA: TGCGCCAGCAGCCAAGATCTGTCGGGTTCGAACCAGCCCCAGCATTTT
CDR3: CASSQDLSGSNQPQHF
V: TRBV4-3
D: -
J: TRBJ1-5
size: -

DNA: TGCGCCAGCATGTCCACAGGTCTTGGTGAAGCTTTCTTT
CDR3: CASMSTGLGEAFF
V: TRBV5-1
D: -
J: TRBJ1-1
size: -

DNA: TGTGCCAGCAGCCACCGACTAGCGGGGGGGAACACCGGGGAGCTGTTTTTT
CDR3: CASSHRLAGGNTGELFF
V: TRBV7-2
D: TRBD2
J: TRBJ2-2
size: -

DNA: TGTGCCAGCAGCTTTTCCGGCCAAGGGGGGCAGGCAGATACGCAGTATTTT
CDR3: CASSFSGQGGQADTQYF
V: TRBV5-8
D: -
J: TRBJ2-3
size: -

DNA: TGTGCCAGCAGTTACTTTTTCGGGACGAACACTGAAGCTTTCTTT
CDR3: CASSYFFGTNTEAFF
V: TRBV6-5
D: -
J: TRBJ1-1
size: -

DNA: TGTGCCAGCAGTTTTTATCTGACAGACTATGGCTACACCTTC
CDR3: CASSFYLTDYGYTF
V: TRBV28
D: -
J: TRBJ1-2
size: -

DNA: TGTGCCAGCAGTTACCCTCGCAGTCAGAACACTGAAGCTTTCTTT
CDR3: CASSYPRSQNTEAFF
V: TRBV6-6
D: -
J: TRBJ1-1
size: -

DNA: TGTGCCAGCAGTTTTCCCGCGGCCGAGGGCTACAATGAGCAGTTCTTC
CDR3: CASSFPAAEGYNEQFF
V: TRBV28
D: -
J: TRBJ2-1
size: -

DNA: TGTGCCAGTATAATAGGGGACAACTCTGGAAACACCATATATTTT
CDR3: CASIIGDNSGNTIYF
V: TRBV19
D: -
J: TRBJ1-3
size: -

DNA: TGTGCCAGCAGCCTAGGCCCCGCCCGAGGGAAGTGGGCTGAAGCTTTCTTT
CDR3: CASSLGPARGKWAEAFF
V: TRBV7-6
D: -
J: TRBJ1-1
size: -

DNA: TGTGCCACCAGCAGAGATCGTGGGCACGAGCAGTACTTC
CDR3: CATSRDRGHEQYF
V: TRBV15
D: -
J: TRBJ2-7
size: -

DNA: TGTGCCAGCAGTTTAATCGGGAGGGGAGTCACCGGGGAGCTGTTTTTT
CDR3: CASSLIGRGVTGELFF
V: TRBV28
D: TRBD2
J: TRBJ2-2
size: -

DNA: TGTGCCAGCAGCCAAGGAGGGGGCGAAAAACTGTTTTTT
CDR3: CASSQGGGEKLFF
V: TRBV3-1/TRBV3-2
D: TRBD1
J: TRBJ1-4
size: -

DNA: TGCGCCAGCAGCCCATACTCGGGAGGGGAGCTGTTTTTT
CDR3: CASSPYSGGELFF
V: TRBV5-1
D: -
J: TRBJ2-2
size: -

DNA: TGTGCCAGCAGTCCCATGACAGGAAGCTCCTACGAGCAGTACTTC
CDR3: CASSPMTGSSYEQYF
V: TRBV28
D: -
J: TRBJ2-7
size: -

DNA: TGCGCCAGCAGGGAGGGAACTGAAGCTTTCTTT
CDR3: CASREGTEAFF
V: TRBV10-2
D: -
J: TRBJ1-1
size: once

DNA: TGTGCCAGCAGTCCCCTCAGCCGTAGTACAGATACGCAGTATTTT
CDR3: CASSPLSRSTDTQYF
V: TRBV6-5
D: -
J: TRBJ2-3
size: -

DNA: TGTGCCAGCAGTTTATTAGGACAGGATTCATCCGGGGAGCTGTTTTTT
CDR3: CASSLLGQDSSGELFF
V: TRBV27
D: TRBD1
J: TRBJ2-2
size: -

DNA: TGTGCCAGTAGTGATCCCTGGGGGGCCGTCCCCTACGAGCAGTACTTC
CDR3: CASSDPWGAVPYEQYF
V: TRBV19
D: -
J: TRBJ2-7
size: -

DNA: TGTGCCAGCAGTTTACCTCAAGGGACAGGCATCGGAGGCTACACCTTC
CDR3: CASSLPQGTGIGGYTF
V: TRBV28
D: TRBD1
J: TRBJ1-2
size: -

DNA: TGTGCCAGCAGTTCGACCACCGGGGAGCTGTTTTTT
CDR3: CASSSTTGELFF
V: TRBV27
D: -
J: TRBJ2-2
size: -

DNA: TGTGCCAGCAGCTTAACGACCGGGGAGCTGTTTTTT
CDR3: CASSLTTGELFF
V: TRBV7-3
D: -
J: TRBJ2-2
size: -

DNA: TGTGCCAGCAGCCCTACAGGAGTCCCTGAAGCTTTCTTT
CDR3: CASSPTGVPEAFF
V: TRBV14
D: -
J: TRBJ1-1
size: -

DNA: TGTGCCAGCAGCGCCCACAGGGAAGGGAGAAGGAATGAGCAGTTCTTC
CDR3: CASSAHREGRRNEQFF
V: TRBV9
D: -
J: TRBJ2-1
size: -

DNA: TGCGCCAGCAGCCCCGACTGGGCGGGAGGCACAGATACGCAGTATTTT
CDR3: CASSPDWAGGTDTQYF
V: TRBV4-3
D: TRBD2
J: TRBJ2-3
size: -

DNA: TGTGCCAGCAGTCCCGACAGCTACGAGCAGTACTTC
CDR3: CASSPDSYEQYF
V: TRBV11-2
D: -
J: TRBJ2-7
size: -

DNA: TGTGCCAGCAGTTGGGGCTACGAGCAGTACTTC
CDR3: CASSWGYEQYF
V: TRBV6-5
D: -
J: TRBJ2-7
size: few

DNA: TGTGCCAGTAGTCCAGGGACGGTCTCTGGAAACACCATATATTTT
CDR3: CASSPGTVSGNTIYF
V: TRBV19
D: -
J: TRBJ1-3
size: -

DNA: TGTGCCAGCAGCTTAGGGGGACAAGGGAATCAGCCCCAGCATTTT
CDR3: CASSLGGQGNQPQHF
V: TRBV7-9
D: -
J: TRBJ1-5
size: -

DNA: TGTGCCAGCAGCCCCTTTGTAGGGGTAAGCACTGAAGCTTTCTTT
CDR3: CASSPFVGVSTEAFF
V: TRBV7-2
D: -
J: TRBJ1-1
size: -

DNA: TGTGCCAGTAGTATAGCGGACGGCACTGAAGCTTTCTTT
CDR3: CASSIADGTEAFF
V: TRBV19
D: -
J: TRBJ1-1
size: once

DNA: TGTGCCAGCAGCTTAGGGACGATCGAAAAACTGTTTTTT
CDR3: CASSLGTIEKLFF
V: TRBV11-2
D: -
J: TRBJ1-4
size: -

DNA: TGCGCCAGCAGCCAAGGAGGAAGGGGGAATTCACCCCTCCACTTT
CDR3: CASSQGGRGNSPLHF
V: TRBV4-3
D: -
J: TRBJ1-6
size: -